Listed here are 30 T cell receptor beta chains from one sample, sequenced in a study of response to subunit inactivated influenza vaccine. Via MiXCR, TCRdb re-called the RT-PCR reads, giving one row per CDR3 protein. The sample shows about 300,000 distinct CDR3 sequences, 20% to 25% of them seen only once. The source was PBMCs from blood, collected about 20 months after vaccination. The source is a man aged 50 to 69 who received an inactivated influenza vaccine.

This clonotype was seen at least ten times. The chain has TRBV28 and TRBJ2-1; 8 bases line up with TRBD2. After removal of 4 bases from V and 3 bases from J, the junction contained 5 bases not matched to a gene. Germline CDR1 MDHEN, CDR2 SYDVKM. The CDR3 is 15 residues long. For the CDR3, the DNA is TGTGCCAGCAGTTCGAGACTAGCGAGCTACAATGAGCAGTTCTTC. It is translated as CASSSRLASYNEQFF.

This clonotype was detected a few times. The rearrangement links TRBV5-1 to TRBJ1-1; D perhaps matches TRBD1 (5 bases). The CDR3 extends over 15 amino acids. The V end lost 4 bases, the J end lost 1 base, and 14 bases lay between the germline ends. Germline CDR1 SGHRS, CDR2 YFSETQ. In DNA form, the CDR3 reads TGCGCCAGCAGCGAAACCCAGGGTAGGAACACTGAAGCTTTCTTT. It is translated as CASSETQGRNTEAFF.

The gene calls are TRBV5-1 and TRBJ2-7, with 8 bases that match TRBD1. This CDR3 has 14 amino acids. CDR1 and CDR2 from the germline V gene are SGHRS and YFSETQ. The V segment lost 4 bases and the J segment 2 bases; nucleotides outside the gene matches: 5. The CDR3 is CASSEPTGAYEQYF. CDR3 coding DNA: TGCGCCAGCAGCGAACCGACAGGGGCCTACGAGCAGTACTTC.

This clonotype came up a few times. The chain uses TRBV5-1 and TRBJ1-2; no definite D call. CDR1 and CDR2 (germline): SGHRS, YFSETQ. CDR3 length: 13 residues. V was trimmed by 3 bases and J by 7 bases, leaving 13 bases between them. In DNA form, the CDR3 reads TGCGCCAGCAGCTCCCCTCCAAGTAGTGGCTACACCTTC. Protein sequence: CASSSPPSSGYTF.

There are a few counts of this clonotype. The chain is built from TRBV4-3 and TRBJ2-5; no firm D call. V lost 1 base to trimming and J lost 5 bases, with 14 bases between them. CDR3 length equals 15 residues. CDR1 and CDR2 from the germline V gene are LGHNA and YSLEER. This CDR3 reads CASSQGSWSGETQYF. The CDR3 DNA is TGCGCCAGCAGCCAAGGGAGTTGGAGTGGGGAGACCCAGTACTTC.

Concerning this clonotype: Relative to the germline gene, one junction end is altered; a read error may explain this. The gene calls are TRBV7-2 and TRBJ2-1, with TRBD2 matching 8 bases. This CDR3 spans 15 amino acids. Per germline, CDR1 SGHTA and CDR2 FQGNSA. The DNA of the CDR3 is TGTGCCAGCAGCCTCCCCGGGACTAGTCGTAATGAGCAGTTATTC. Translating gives CASSLPGTSRNEQLF.

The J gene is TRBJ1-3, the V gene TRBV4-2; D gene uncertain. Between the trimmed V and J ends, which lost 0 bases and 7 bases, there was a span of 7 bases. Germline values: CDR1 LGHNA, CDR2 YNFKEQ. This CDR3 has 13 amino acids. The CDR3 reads CASSQDLSNTIYF. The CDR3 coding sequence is TGTGCCAGCAGCCAAGATCTCTCGAACACCATATATTTT.

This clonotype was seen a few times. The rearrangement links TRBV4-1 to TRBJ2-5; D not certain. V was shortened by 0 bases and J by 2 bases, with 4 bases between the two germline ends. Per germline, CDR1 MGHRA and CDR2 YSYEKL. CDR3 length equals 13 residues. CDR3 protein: CASSQDQQETQYF. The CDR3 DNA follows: TGCGCCAGCAGCCAAGACCAACAAGAGACCCAGTACTTC.

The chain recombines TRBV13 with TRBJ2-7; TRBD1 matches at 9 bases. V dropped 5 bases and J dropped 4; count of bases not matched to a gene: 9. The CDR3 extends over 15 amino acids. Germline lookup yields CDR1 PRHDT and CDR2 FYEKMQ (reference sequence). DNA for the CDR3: TGTGCCAGCAGCAGTACCGGGACAGGGACATACGAGCAGTACTTC. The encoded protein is CASSSTGTGTYEQYF.

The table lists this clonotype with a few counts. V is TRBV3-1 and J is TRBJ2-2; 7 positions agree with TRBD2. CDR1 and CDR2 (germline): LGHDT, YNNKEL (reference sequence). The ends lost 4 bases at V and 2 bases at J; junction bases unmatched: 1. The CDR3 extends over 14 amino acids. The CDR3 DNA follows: TGTGCCAGCAGCCGCGGGAGTAACACCGGGGAGCTGTTTTTT. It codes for CASSRGSNTGELFF. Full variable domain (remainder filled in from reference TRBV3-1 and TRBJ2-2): DTAVSQTPKYLVTQMGNDKSIKCEQNLGHDTMYWYKQDSKKFLKIMFSYNNKELIINETVPNRFSPKSPDKAHLNLHINSLELGDSAVYFCASSRGSNTGELFFGEGSRLTVL.

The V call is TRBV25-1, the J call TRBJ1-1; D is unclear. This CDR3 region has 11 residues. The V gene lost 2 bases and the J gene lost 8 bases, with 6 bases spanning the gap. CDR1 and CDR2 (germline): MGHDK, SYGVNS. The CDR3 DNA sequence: TGTGCCAGCAGTGAAGGGCAGGAAGCTTTCTTT. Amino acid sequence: CASSEGQEAFF.

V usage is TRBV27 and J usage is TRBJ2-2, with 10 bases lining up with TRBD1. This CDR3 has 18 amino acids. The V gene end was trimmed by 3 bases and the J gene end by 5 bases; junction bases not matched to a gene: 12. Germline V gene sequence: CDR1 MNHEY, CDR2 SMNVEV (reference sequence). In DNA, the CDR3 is TGTGCCAGCAGTTTCCTCCGGACAGGGGGGGTTGGTACCGGGGAGCTGTTTTTT. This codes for CASSFLRTGGVGTGELFF.

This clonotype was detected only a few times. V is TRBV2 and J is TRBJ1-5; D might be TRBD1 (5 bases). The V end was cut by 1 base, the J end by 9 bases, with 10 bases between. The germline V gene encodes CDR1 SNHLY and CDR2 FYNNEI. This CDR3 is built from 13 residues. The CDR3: CASSEGRDGPQHF. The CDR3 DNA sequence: TGTGCCAGCAGTGAAGGGCGGGACGGGCCCCAGCATTTT.

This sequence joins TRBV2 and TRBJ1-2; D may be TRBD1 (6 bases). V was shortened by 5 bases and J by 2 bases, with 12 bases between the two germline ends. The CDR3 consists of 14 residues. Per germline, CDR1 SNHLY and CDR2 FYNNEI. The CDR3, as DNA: TGTGCCAGCAGTCCTGACGACAGGAACTATGGCTACACCTTC. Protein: CASSPDDRNYGYTF. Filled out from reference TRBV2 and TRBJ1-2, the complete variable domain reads EPEVTQTPSHQVTQMGQEVILRCVPISNHLYFYWYRQILGQKVEFLVSFYNNEISEKSEIFDDQFSVERPDGSNFTLKIRSTKLEDSAMYFCASSPDDRNYGYTFGSGTRLTVV.

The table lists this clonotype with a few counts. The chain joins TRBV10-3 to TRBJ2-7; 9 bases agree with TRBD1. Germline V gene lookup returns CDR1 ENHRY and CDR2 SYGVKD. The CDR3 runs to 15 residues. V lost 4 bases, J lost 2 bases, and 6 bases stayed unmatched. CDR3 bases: TGTGCCATCAGTGCTGACAGGGGGAATCCCTACGAGCAGTACTTC. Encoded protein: CAISADRGNPYEQYF.

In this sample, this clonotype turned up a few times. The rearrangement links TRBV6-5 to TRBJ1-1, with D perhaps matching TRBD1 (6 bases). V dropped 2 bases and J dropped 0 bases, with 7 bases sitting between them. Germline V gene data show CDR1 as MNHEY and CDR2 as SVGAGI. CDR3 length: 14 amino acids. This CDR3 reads CASSYRGVNTEAFF. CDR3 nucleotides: TGTGCCAGCAGTTACAGGGGGGTGAACACTGAAGCTTTCTTT.

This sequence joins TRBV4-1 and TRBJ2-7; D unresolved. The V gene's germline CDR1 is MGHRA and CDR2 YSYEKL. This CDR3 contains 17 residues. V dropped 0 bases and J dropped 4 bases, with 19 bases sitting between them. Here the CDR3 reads CASSQERPPSSSYEQYF. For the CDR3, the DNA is TGCGCCAGCAGCCAAGAACGCCCCCCTAGTAGCTCGTACGAGCAGTACTTC.

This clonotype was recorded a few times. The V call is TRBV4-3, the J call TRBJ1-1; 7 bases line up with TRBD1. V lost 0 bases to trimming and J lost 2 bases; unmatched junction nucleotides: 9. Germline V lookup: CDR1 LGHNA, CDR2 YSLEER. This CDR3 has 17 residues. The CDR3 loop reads CASSQDRGVGLNTEAFF. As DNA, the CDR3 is TGCGCCAGCAGCCAAGACAGGGGGGTAGGGTTAAACACTGAAGCTTTCTTT.

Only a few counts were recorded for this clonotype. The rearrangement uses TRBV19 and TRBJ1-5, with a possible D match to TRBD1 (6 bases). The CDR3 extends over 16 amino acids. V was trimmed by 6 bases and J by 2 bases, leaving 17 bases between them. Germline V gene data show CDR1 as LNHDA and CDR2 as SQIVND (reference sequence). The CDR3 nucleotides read TGTGCCAGTAGCCCCCAGCGGGGGGCCCGCAATCAGCCCCAGCATTTT. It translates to CASSPQRGARNQPQHF.

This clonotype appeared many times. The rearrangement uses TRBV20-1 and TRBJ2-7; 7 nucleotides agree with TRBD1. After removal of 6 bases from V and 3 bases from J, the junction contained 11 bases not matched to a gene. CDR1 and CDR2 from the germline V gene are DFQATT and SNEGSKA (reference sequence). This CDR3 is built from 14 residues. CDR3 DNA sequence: TGCAGTGCGATCGACAGGGACAGTAGCTACGAGCAGTACTTC. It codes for CSAIDRDSSYEQYF.

CDR3 coding DNA: TGTGCCAGCAGCGTAGACCCTAGCGGTTCTAGCACAGATACGCAGTATTTT. This sequence encodes CASSVDPSGSSTDTQYF. The rearrangement links TRBV9 to TRBJ2-3; 7 nucleotides line up with TRBD2. The germline gives CDR1 SGDLS, CDR2 YYNGEE. Trimming cost V 0 bases and J 0 bases; bases outside gene matches: 7. There are 17 residues in the CDR3.

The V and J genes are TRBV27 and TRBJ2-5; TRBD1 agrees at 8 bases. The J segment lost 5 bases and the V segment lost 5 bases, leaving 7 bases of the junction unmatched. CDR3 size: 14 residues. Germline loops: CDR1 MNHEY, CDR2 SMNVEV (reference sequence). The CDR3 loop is CASSGQGWAETQYF. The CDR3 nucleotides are TGTGCCAGCAGTGGACAGGGTTGGGCCGAGACCCAGTACTTC.

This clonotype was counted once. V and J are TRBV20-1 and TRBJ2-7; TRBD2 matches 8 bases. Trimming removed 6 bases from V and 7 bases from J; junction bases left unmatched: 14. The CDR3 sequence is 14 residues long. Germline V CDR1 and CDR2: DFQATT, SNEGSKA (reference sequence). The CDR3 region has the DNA TGCAGTGCCGTCGGTCCCGGGACTAGGAGGGAGCAGTACTTC. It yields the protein CSAVGPGTRREQYF.

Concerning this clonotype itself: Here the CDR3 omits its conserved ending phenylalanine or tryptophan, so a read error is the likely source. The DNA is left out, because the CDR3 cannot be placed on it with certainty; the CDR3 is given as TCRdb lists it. CDR3 sequence reads: CSARTPSGTPMG. V and J are TRBV20-1 and TRBJ1-4; TRBD1 is the table's D call and was not checked against the DNA. The CDR3 is 12 residues long, counting both termini. Germline CDR1 reads DFQATT; CDR2 reads SNEGSKA (reference sequence).

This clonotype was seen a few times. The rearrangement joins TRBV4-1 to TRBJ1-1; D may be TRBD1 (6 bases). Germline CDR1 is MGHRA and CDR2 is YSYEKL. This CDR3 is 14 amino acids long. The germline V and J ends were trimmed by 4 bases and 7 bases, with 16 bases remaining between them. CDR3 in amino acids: CASSLNRVGVEAFF. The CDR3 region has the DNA TGCGCCAGCAGCCTTAACAGGGTGGGTGTTGAAGCTTTCTTT.

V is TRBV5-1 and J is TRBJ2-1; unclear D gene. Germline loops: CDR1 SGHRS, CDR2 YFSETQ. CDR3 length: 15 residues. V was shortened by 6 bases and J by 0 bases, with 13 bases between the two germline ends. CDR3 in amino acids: CASNQMASSYNEQFF. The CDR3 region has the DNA TGCGCCAGCAACCAGATGGCGAGCTCCTACAATGAGCAGTTCTTC.

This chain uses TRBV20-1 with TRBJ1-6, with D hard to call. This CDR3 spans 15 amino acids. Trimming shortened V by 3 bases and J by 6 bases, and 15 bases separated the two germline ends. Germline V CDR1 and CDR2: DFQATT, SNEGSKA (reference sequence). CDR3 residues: CSASPSGFLNSPLHF. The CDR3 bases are TGCAGTGCTAGCCCTTCCGGGTTCCTTAATTCACCCCTCCACTTT.

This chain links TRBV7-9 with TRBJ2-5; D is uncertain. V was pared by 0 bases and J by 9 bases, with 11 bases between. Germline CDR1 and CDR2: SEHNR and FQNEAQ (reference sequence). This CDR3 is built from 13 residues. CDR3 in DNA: TGTGCCAGCAGCTTAGCCCAAGAACTGTCCCAGTACTTC. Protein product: CASSLAQELSQYF. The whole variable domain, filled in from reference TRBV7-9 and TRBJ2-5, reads DTGVSQNPRHKITKRGQNVTFRCDPISEHNRLYWYRQTLGQGPEFLTYFQNEAQLEKSRLLSDRFSAERPKGSFSTLEIQRTEQGDSAMYLCASSLAQELSQYFGPGTRLLVL.

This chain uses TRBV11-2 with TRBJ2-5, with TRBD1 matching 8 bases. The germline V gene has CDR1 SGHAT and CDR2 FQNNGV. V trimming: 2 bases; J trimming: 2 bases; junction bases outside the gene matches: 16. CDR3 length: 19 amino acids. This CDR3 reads CASSLSRTGFTRIQETQYF. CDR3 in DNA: TGTGCCAGCAGCTTAAGTAGGACAGGGTTCACGCGGATACAAGAGACCCAGTACTTC.

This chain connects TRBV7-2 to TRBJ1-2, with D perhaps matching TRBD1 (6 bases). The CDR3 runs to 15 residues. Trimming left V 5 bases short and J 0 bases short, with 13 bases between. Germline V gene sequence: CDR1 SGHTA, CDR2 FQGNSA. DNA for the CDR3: TGTGCCAGCAGCGCTTCCCGACAGGCTAACTATGGCTACACCTTC. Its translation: CASSASRQANYGYTF.